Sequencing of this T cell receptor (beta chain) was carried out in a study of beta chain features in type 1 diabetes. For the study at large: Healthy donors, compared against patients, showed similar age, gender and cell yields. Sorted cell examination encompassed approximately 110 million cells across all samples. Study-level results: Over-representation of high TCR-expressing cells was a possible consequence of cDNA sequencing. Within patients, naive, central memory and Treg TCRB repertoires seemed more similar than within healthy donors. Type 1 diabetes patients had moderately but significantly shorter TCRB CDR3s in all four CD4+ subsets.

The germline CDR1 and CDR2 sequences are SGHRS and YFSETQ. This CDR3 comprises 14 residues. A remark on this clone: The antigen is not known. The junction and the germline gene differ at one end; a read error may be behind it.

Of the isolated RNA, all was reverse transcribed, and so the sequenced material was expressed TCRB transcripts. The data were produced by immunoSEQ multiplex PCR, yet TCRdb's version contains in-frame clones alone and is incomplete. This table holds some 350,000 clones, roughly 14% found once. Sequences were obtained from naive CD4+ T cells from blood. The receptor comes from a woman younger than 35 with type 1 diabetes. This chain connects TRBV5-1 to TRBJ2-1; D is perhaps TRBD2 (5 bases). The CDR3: CASSSGLSSNEQFF. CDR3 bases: TGCGCCAGCAGCTCTGGACTGTCCTCCAATGAGCAGTTCTTC.